This T cell receptor beta chain was sequenced during a study of beta chain features in type 1 diabetes. Study in general: In all, around 100 million sorted cells from all samples were analyzed.

cDNA synthesis used the whole RNA isolate, giving expressed TCRB sequences. Regulatory, naive and central memory T cell samples averaged approximately 3.8 million reads. Sequenced by immunoSEQ multiplex PCR; TCRdb stores in-frame clones only, minus some. The sample carries approximately 400,000 clones, more than 13% recorded once. Germline V gene data show CDR1 as LNHDA and CDR2 as SQIVND (reference sequence). The CDR3 runs to 15 residues. V trimming: 7 bases; J trimming: 3 bases; junction bases outside the gene matches: 7. Donors underwent one heparinised blood draw, around 120 mL on average. Sequencing was performed on naive CD4+ T cells from blood. The V call is TRBV19, the J call TRBJ1-5; 9 bases are a match to TRBD1. The sequence was obtained from a woman between 18 and 29 years old in good health. DNA of the CDR3: TGTGCCAGTAAAGACAGGGGGAGGCACAATCAGCCCCAGCATTTT. It codes for CASKDRGRHNQPQHF.